The 24 T cell receptor beta chains reported below all come from one sample, sequenced in a study of T cell responses to AZD1222 COVID-19 vaccine. Sequencing used immunoSEQ multiplex PCR; TCRdb keeps in-frame clones, though not all of them. The sample contains around 44,000 clones, 80% to 90% of which appear only once. This specimen was peripheral blood, taken 28 days after the second AZD1222 dose. Receptors originate from an adult who received the AZD1222 COVID-19 vaccine.

This chain joins TRBV14 and TRBJ2-2; unclear D gene. V shed 0 bases and J shed 6 bases, with 5 bases lying between them. Germline V gene lookup returns CDR1 SGHDN and CDR2 FVKESK. This CDR3 comprises 13 residues. CDR3 nucleotide sequence: TGTGCCAGCAGCCAAGATCGGTCCGGGGAGCTGTTTTTT. Translating gives CASSQDRSGELFF.

V gene TRBV18 combines with J gene TRBJ2-3, with D perhaps matching TRBD1 (6 bases). The CDR3 runs to 13 residues. Looked up from germline, CDR1 is KGHSH and CDR2 is LQKENI. The V end lost 5 bases, the J end lost 4 bases, and 10 bases lay between the germline ends. This chain's CDR3 is CASSIPGADTQYF. In DNA form, the CDR3 reads TGTGCCAGCTCAATCCCAGGGGCAGATACGCAGTATTTT.

Note on this clone: Within the sample, other DNA sequences also encode this same CDR3. V and J are TRBV7-3 and TRBJ2-3; weak D call: TRBD2 (5 bases). Trimming shortened V by 4 bases and J by 6 bases, and 11 bases separated the two germline ends. The CDR3 length is 13 residues. The germline V gene encodes CDR1 SGHTA and CDR2 FQGTGA. The CDR3 spells CASSSGLLDTQYF. The DNA of the CDR3 is TGTGCCAGCAGCTCCGGACTGCTCGATACGCAGTATTTT.

This clone was seen a handful of times. The V and J genes are TRBV5-4 and TRBJ2-7, with unresolved D. The length of the CDR3 is 13 residues. Trimming stripped 2 bases from V and 0 bases from J, with 6 bases between. Per germline, CDR1 SGHNT and CDR2 YYREEE (reference sequence). The CDR3 coding sequence is TGTGCCAGCAGCTTTGGATACTCCTACGAGCAGTACTTC. Protein product: CASSFGYSYEQYF.

This clone was observed a single time. The chain couples TRBV19 to TRBJ2-3, with D tentatively TRBD1 (6 bases). In germline, CDR1 is LNHDA, CDR2 SQIVND (reference sequence). Deletions cut 3 bases from V and 3 bases from J, with 13 bases between. CDR3 size: 15 residues. The CDR3 region has the DNA TGTGCCAGTAGTATGAAGGGGGTCGCGACAGATACGCAGTATTTT. This gives the protein CASSMKGVATDTQYF.

The chain is built from TRBV5-1 and TRBJ2-4, with D perhaps matching TRBD2 (6 bases). This CDR3 is 17 amino acids long. Germline V gene sequence: CDR1 SGHRS, CDR2 YFSETQ. V lost 0 bases to trimming and J lost 4 bases, with 17 bases between them. The CDR3 nucleotides read TGCGCCAGCAGCTTGGATGGGGGAGTTGGGAGGAAAAACATTCAGTACTTC. This encodes CASSLDGGVGRKNIQYF. The variable domain in full, completed from reference TRBV5-1 and TRBJ2-4, reads KAGVTQTPRYLIKTRGQQVTLSCSPISGHRSVSWYQQTPGQGLQFLFEYFSETQRNKGNFPGRFSGRQFSNSRSEMNVSTLELGDSALYLCASSLDGGVGRKNIQYFGAGTRLSVL.

The chain is built from TRBV18 and TRBJ1-1, with a possible D match to TRBD1 (6 bases). CDR3 length: 16 residues. Trimming removed 2 bases at V and 1 base at J, with 14 bases between. Germline V CDR1 and CDR2: KGHSH, LQKENI. The CDR3, as DNA: TGTGCCAGCTCACCAGCACAGGGACCCGGGAACACTGAAGCTTTCTTT. Encoded protein: CASSPAQGPGNTEAFF.

V is TRBV10-3 and J is TRBJ2-3; D unclear. In germline, CDR1 is ENHRY, CDR2 SYGVKD. Deletions cut 6 bases from V and 1 base from J, with 17 bases between. The CDR3 has 16 residues. The CDR3 region is CAIRTDRSGGTDTQYF. CDR3 DNA: TGTGCCATCAGAACAGACCGAAGTGGGGGCACAGATACGCAGTATTTT.

The chain combines TRBV5-1 with TRBJ2-2; D gene ambiguous. The germline V gene encodes CDR1 SGHRS and CDR2 YFSETQ. Trimming stripped 0 bases from V and 0 bases from J, with 6 bases between. This CDR3 spans 15 amino acids. CDR3 in amino acids: CASSLDTPNTGELFF. In DNA, the CDR3 is TGCGCCAGCAGCTTGGATACACCGAACACCGGGGAGCTGTTTTTT.

The CDR3 protein is CASSFSTGGWTEAFF. CDR3 sequence (DNA): TGTGCCAGTAGTTTCTCGACAGGGGGCTGGACTGAAGCTTTCTTT. The chain carries TRBV19 and TRBJ1-1; 10 nucleotides line up with TRBD1. This CDR3 contains 15 residues. V trimming: 5 bases; J trimming: 5 bases; junction bases outside the gene matches: 8. Germline values: CDR1 LNHDA, CDR2 SQIVND (reference sequence).

The rearrangement joins TRBV9 to TRBJ1-1; maybe TRBD1 (5 bases). Trimming pared 3 bases from V and 3 bases from J, leaving 12 bases between. This CDR3 has 14 residues. Germline CDR1 is SGDLS and CDR2 is YYNGEE. The CDR3 region has the DNA TGTGCCAGCAGCGGAAGGGGCCTGGACACTGAAGCTTTCTTT. This codes for CASSGRGLDTEAFF.

The chain employs TRBV23-1 and TRBJ2-3; 9 nucleotides agree with TRBD1. TRBV23-1 is sorted into the ORF group, with uncertain function. V dropped 6 bases and J dropped 9; count of bases not matched to a gene: 4. CDR3 length: 12 amino acids. In nucleotides, the CDR3 is TGCGCCAGCAGACAGGGGGCATGGACGCAGTATTTT. Amino acids: CASRQGAWTQYF.

J is TRBJ1-5 and V is TRBV11-2, with 8 bases aligning to TRBD1. Germline V gene data show CDR1 as SGHAT and CDR2 as FQNNGV. This CDR3 region has 15 residues. V was pared by 5 bases and J by 5 bases, with 8 bases of the junction left unmatched. Written as DNA, the CDR3 is TGTGCCAGCAGCCTAAACCCCAGGGGGCATCAGCCCCAGCATTTT. This codes for CASSLNPRGHQPQHF.

This chain joins TRBV11-3 and TRBJ1-1; D gene uncertain. Germline V gene lookup returns CDR1 SGHNT and CDR2 YENEEA. The CDR3 has 14 amino acids. Trimming took 3 bases from V and 4 from J, leaving 12 bases between them. The CDR3 sequence: CASSFSPVSTEAFF. DNA of the CDR3: TGTGCCAGCAGCTTCAGCCCGGTCTCCACTGAAGCTTTCTTT.

This chain links TRBV6-5 with TRBJ2-7, with 9 nucleotides matching TRBD1. This CDR3 is 12 amino acids long. With 8 bases clipped from V and 9 bases from J, the junction kept 8 bases outside the gene matches. Germline CDR1 MNHEY, CDR2 SVGAGI. This chain's CDR3 is CASQVTGGGQYF. CDR3 nucleotides: TGTGCCAGCCAAGTGACAGGGGGAGGGCAGTACTTC.

The chain recombines TRBV4-1 with TRBJ2-7, with 7 bases lining up with TRBD2. V lost 4 bases and J lost 3; bases outside the gene matches: 6. The CDR3 spans 14 residues. From germline, CDR1 is MGHRA and CDR2 YSYEKL. The CDR3 DNA is TGCGCCAGCAGCCCCCGGGAGGCCGACTACGAGCAGTACTTC. Residues: CASSPREADYEQYF.

This clone was found a few times. CDR3 sequence (DNA): TGCGCCAGCAGCCCTGGGGACAGTCCACTCACAGATACGCAGTATTTT. It is translated as CASSPGDSPLTDTQYF. The chain joins TRBV5-1 to TRBJ2-3; 7 positions match TRBD1. The CDR3 covers 16 residues. Losses at the gene ends were 4 bases for V and 2 bases for J; bases not matched to a gene: 10. Germline V lookup: CDR1 SGHRS, CDR2 YFSETQ.

This clone was found a few times. This rearrangement joins TRBV5-1 to TRBJ2-5; possibly TRBD2 for D (5 bases). Trimming pared 0 bases from V and 3 bases from J, leaving 9 bases between. From germline, CDR1 is SGHRS and CDR2 YFSETQ. The CDR3 runs to 14 residues. CDR3 sequence: CASSLVRAEETQYF. In nucleotides, the CDR3 is TGCGCCAGCAGCTTGGTGAGGGCGGAAGAGACCCAGTACTTC.

This sequence joins TRBV7-9 and TRBJ1-2; D gene uncertain. V was clipped by 0 bases and J by 4 bases, with 9 bases between them. The germline V gene encodes CDR1 SEHNR and CDR2 FQNEAQ (reference sequence). The CDR3 sequence is 14 residues long. The CDR3 DNA is TGTGCCAGCAGCTTAGCGAGGCTTGGCTATGGCTACACCTTC. Protein: CASSLARLGYGYTF.

V is TRBV5-5 and J is TRBJ1-6, with 7 bases fitting TRBD1. Per the germline V gene, CDR1 is SGHKS and CDR2 is YYEKEE (reference sequence). The V and J ends lost 3 bases and 7 bases, in that order; junction bases with no gene match: 4. The CDR3 spans 14 residues. CDR3 nucleotides: TGTGCCAGCAGCTCCCGGGACAGAAATTCACCCCTCCACTTT. The encoded protein is CASSSRDRNSPLHF.

This clone was seen a handful of times. The genes are TRBV5-1 and TRBJ1-1; weak D call: TRBD1 (5 bases). Trimming stripped 3 bases from V and 0 bases from J, with 12 bases between. This CDR3 has 15 residues. The germline V gene encodes CDR1 SGHRS and CDR2 YFSETQ. The chain's CDR3 is CASSSGDRLNTEAFF. CDR3 bases: TGCGCCAGCAGCTCGGGGGACCGTTTGAACACTGAAGCTTTCTTT.

This rearrangement joins TRBV7-2 to TRBJ2-7, with 7 bases identical to TRBD2. The germline CDR1 and CDR2 sequences are SGHTA and FQGNSA. The V and J ends lost 4 bases and 2 bases, in that order; junction bases with no gene match: 2. The CDR3 is 13 residues long. This CDR3 reads CASSSSGAYEQYF. The CDR3 DNA follows: TGTGCCAGCAGCTCTAGCGGAGCCTACGAGCAGTACTTC.

This chain connects TRBV6-1 to TRBJ1-5; D is undetermined. The CDR3 sequence is 13 residues long. Germline CDR1 and CDR2: MNHNS and SASEGT. Trimming shortened V by 1 base and J by 6 bases, and 7 bases separated the two germline ends. The CDR3 here is CASSEGTFQPQHF. For the CDR3, the DNA is TGTGCCAGCAGTGAAGGGACCTTTCAGCCCCAGCATTTT.

This clone was counted a single time. The CDR3 bases are TGTGCCAGCAGCCAAGAAGTAATAGCTGCTAGCACAGATACGCAGTATTTT. It yields the protein CASSQEVIAASTDTQYF. This chain connects TRBV4-2 to TRBJ2-3; no firm D call. V was trimmed by 0 bases and J by 0 bases, leaving 13 bases between them. CDR1 is LGHNA and CDR2 is YNFKEQ in the germline V gene. There are 17 residues in the CDR3.